The 30 T cell receptor beta chains below come from one sample, sequenced in a study of blood T cell repertoires in COVID-19. TCRdb keeps only in-frame clones here, not all; method: immunoSEQ multiplex PCR. The top ten hold about 7.8% of the sample, which has around 83,000 clones, around nine tenths seen once. Sequenced: peripheral blood. The receptor source for this set is a man at least 80 years old with active or convalescent COVID-19.

This chain joins TRBV3-1 (or the pseudogene TRBV3-2) and TRBJ1-3; TRBD1 might be the D (6 bases). The germline CDR1 and CDR2 sequences are LGHDT and YNNKEL (reference sequence). V was cut by 4 bases and J by 2 bases, with 12 bases left in between. CDR3 length: 15 amino acids. In DNA form, the CDR3 reads TGTGCCAGCAGCCTACTCACAGGGACTGGAAACACCATATATTTT. Amino acids: CASSLLTGTGNTIYF.

The V call is TRBV5-4, the J call TRBJ1-6; tentatively, D is TRBD1 (6 bases). With 2 bases removed from V and 1 base from J, the gap between germline ends came to 7 bases. Per the germline V gene, CDR1 is SGHNT and CDR2 is YYREEE (reference sequence). CDR3 length: 15 amino acids. As DNA, the CDR3 is TGTGCCAGCAGCTTCAGGGGTTCCTATAATTCACCCCTCCACTTT. Translated, it gives CASSFRGSYNSPLHF.

J is TRBJ2-1 and V is TRBV6-4; D is perhaps TRBD1 (5 bases). Germline values: CDR1 MRHNA, CDR2 SNTAGT. This CDR3 contains 16 residues. Trimming took 0 bases from V and 0 from J, leaving 9 bases between them. The CDR3 region is CASSDSRTRSYNEQFF. CDR3 sequence (DNA): TGTGCCAGCAGTGACTCTCGGACACGCTCCTACAATGAGCAGTTCTTC.

The V gene is TRBV15, the J gene TRBJ1-4; D remains ambiguous. The germline V and J ends were trimmed by 1 base and 4 bases, with 10 bases remaining between them. Germline values: CDR1 LNHNV, CDR2 YYDKDF (reference sequence). This CDR3 contains 15 residues. CDR3 region: CATSRGRPLNEKLFF. DNA of the CDR3: TGTGCCACCAGCAGAGGGCGGCCGCTTAATGAAAAACTGTTTTTT.

The chain couples TRBV30 to TRBJ2-3; D remains ambiguous. The CDR3 is 13 residues long. The V end lost 5 bases, the J end lost 1 base, and 10 bases lay between the germline ends. Germline V gene data show CDR1 as GTSNPN and CDR2 as SVGIG (reference sequence). The CDR3 DNA reads TGTGCCTGGGCCCCACGCGGCACAGATACGCAGTATTTT. This gives the protein CAWAPRGTDTQYF.

The chain is built from TRBV5-1 and TRBJ1-2; D might be TRBD1 (5 bases). With 0 bases removed from V and 6 bases from J, the gap between germline ends came to 12 bases. CDR1 and CDR2 from the germline V gene are SGHRS and YFSETQ. CDR3 length: 14 amino acids. In DNA form, the CDR3 reads TGCGCCAGCAGCTTGGTTGGGGCCAGGGATGGCTACACCTTC. It translates to CASSLVGARDGYTF.

This clone has just one count. The chain links TRBV4-1 to TRBJ2-5; the D gene is possibly TRBD1 (6 bases). The CDR3 has 15 residues. Trimming pared 2 bases from V and 0 bases from J, leaving 10 bases between. The germline V gene encodes CDR1 MGHRA and CDR2 YSYEKL. CDR3 nucleotide sequence: TGCGCCAGCAGCCAACCAGGGACAAACCAAGAGACCCAGTACTTC. This encodes CASSQPGTNQETQYF.

The gene calls are TRBV11-2 and TRBJ2-2; 13 bases line up with TRBD2. The CDR3 contains 16 residues. CDR1 and CDR2 from the germline V gene are SGHAT and FQNNGV. The J segment lost 5 bases and the V segment lost 5 bases, leaving 5 bases of the junction unmatched. CDR3 amino acids: CASSRTSGSGTGELFF. For the CDR3, the DNA is TGTGCCAGCAGCCGGACTAGCGGGAGCGGGACCGGGGAGCTGTTTTTT.

In its sample, this clone was seen a few times. The chain couples TRBV19 to TRBJ1-5, with D perhaps matching TRBD1 (5 bases). The CDR3 runs 15 residues. Per germline, CDR1 LNHDA and CDR2 SQIVND (reference sequence). Trimming removed 4 bases from V and 3 bases from J, with 13 bases in between. CDR3 in DNA: TGTGCCAGTAGTAAGACCGGGGGAACCAATCAGCCCCAGCATTTT. It encodes CASSKTGGTNQPQHF.

This chain joins TRBV6-5 and TRBJ1-3, with 9 positions matching TRBD1. Germline CDR1 MNHEY, CDR2 SVGAGI. This CDR3 is 15 amino acids long. After removal of 7 bases from V and 0 bases from J, the junction contained 4 bases not matched to a gene. The CDR3 DNA is TGTGCCAGCAATGGACAGGGGTTCTCTGGAAACACCATATATTTT. Its translation is CASNGQGFSGNTIYF.

This chain links TRBV5-6 with TRBJ1-1; TRBD1 might be the D (6 bases). This CDR3 spans 13 amino acids. CDR1 and CDR2 from the germline V gene are SGHDT and YYEEEE. V gave up 7 bases and J gave up 1 base, with 11 bases separating them. The CDR3 sequence is CASGGQPNTEAFF. The CDR3 nucleotides read TGTGCCAGCGGCGGACAGCCGAACACTGAAGCTTTCTTT.

This chain links TRBV24-1 with TRBJ2-3, with 7 positions matching TRBD2. Germline values: CDR1 KGHDR, CDR2 SFDVKD. This CDR3 comprises 16 residues. V gave up 6 bases and J gave up 2 bases; unmatched junction bases: 10. In DNA, the CDR3 is TGTGCCACCAGTTCACCGGTGGGGGGGTTCACAGATACGCAGTATTTT. Translation: CATSSPVGGFTDTQYF.

This chain links TRBV7-9 with TRBJ1-1; 8 bases are shared with TRBD1. Trimming took 5 bases from V and 0 from J; bases not matched to a gene: 14. CDR1 is SEHNR, CDR2 FQNEAQ, per germline (reference sequence). The CDR3 totals 18 residues. The chain's CDR3 is CASSNPTGGRGMNTEAFF. Written as DNA, the CDR3 is TGTGCCAGCAGCAACCCTACAGGGGGACGAGGGATGAACACTGAAGCTTTCTTT.

The chain is built from TRBV5-4 and TRBJ2-7; 9 positions agree with TRBD2. J gave up 4 bases and V 0 bases, and 14 bases lay outside the gene matches. The CDR3 contains 18 residues. Germline CDR1 SGHNT, CDR2 YYREEE (reference sequence). CDR3 nucleotides: TGTGCCAGCAGCTTGGGGGGGGACCATAGCGGGAGAGCATACGAGCAGTACGTC. Its translation: CASSLGGDHSGRAYEQYV.

This clone was seen just once. V is TRBV7-9 and J is TRBJ1-1, with a possible D match to TRBD1 (6 bases). This CDR3 comprises 15 residues. V gave up 5 bases and J gave up 1 base, with 14 bases separating them. Germline CDR1 SEHNR, CDR2 FQNEAQ (reference sequence). The CDR3 bases are TGTGCCAGCAGCCGGTCAGGGGCCTCGAACACTGAAGCTTTCTTT. Residues: CASSRSGASNTEAFF.

This chain joins TRBV29-1 and TRBJ1-2, with no clear D. V was pared by 4 bases and J by 2 bases, with 11 bases between. In germline, CDR1 is SQVTM, CDR2 ANQGSEA. The CDR3 spans 13 residues. CDR3: CSVARPGNYGYTF. For the CDR3, the DNA is TGCAGCGTTGCCAGGCCCGGAAACTATGGCTACACCTTC.

The chain recombines TRBV11-2 with TRBJ1-2; 8 bases fit TRBD1. The V segment lost 5 bases and the J segment 1 base; nucleotides outside the gene matches: 3. This CDR3 spans 14 amino acids. Germline V gene lookup returns CDR1 SGHAT and CDR2 FQNNGV. As DNA, the CDR3 is TGTGCCAGCAGCGGGACAGGACTTAACTATGGCTACACCTTC. It yields the protein CASSGTGLNYGYTF.

The chain links TRBV27 to TRBJ2-2; 11 positions match TRBD1. The CDR3 sequence is 16 residues long. With 4 bases clipped from V and 4 bases from J, the junction kept 5 bases outside the gene matches. Germline CDR1 reads MNHEY; CDR2 reads SMNVEV (reference sequence). DNA for the CDR3: TGTGCCAGCAGTTCCCTCGGGACAGGGGGCACCGGGGAGCTGTTTTTT. As protein: CASSSLGTGGTGELFF.

CDR3: CASSLAGRDGGYTF. Written as DNA, the CDR3 is TGTGCCAGCAGCTTAGCGGGCAGGGATGGTGGCTACACCTTC. The chain uses TRBV7-9 and TRBJ1-2, with D maybe TRBD1 (5 bases). V lost 0 bases to trimming and J lost 7 bases, with 12 bases between them. The CDR3 extends over 14 amino acids. Germline lookup yields CDR1 SEHNR and CDR2 FQNEAQ (reference sequence). The whole variable domain, remainder taken from reference TRBV7-9 and TRBJ1-2, is DTGVSQNPRHKITKRGQNVTFRCDPISEHNRLYWYRQTLGQGPEFLTYFQNEAQLEKSRLLSDRFSAERPKGSFSTLEIQRTEQGDSAMYLCASSLAGRDGGYTFGSGTRLTVV.

This chain links TRBV18 with TRBJ2-5; D ambiguous. Germline CDR1 and CDR2: KGHSH and LQKENI. The CDR3 is made up of 12 amino acids. The V and J ends lost 4 bases and 0 bases respectively, with 3 bases between them. The CDR3, as DNA: TGTGCCAGCTCACTCGACCAAGAGACCCAGTACTTC. Translated, it gives CASSLDQETQYF.

The CDR3 loop reads CASSSTGAQNEKLFF. The CDR3 DNA sequence: TGTGCCAGCAGCTCGACAGGGGCGCAAAATGAAAAACTGTTTTTT. The V gene is TRBV7-9, the J gene TRBJ1-4; 8 bases align to TRBD1. Trimming at V came to 4 bases and at J to 5 bases, leaving 6 bases not matched to a gene. The length of the CDR3 is 15 residues. Per germline, CDR1 SEHNR and CDR2 FQNEAQ (reference sequence).

This chain uses TRBV5-6 with TRBJ2-1; the match to TRBD1 covers 8 bases. This CDR3 is 12 amino acids long. Losses at the gene ends were 5 bases for V and 8 bases for J; bases not matched to a gene: 3. From germline, CDR1 is SGHDT and CDR2 YYEEEE. For the CDR3, the DNA is TGTGCCAGCAGGCGGACAGGGTATGAGCAGTTCTTC. Protein sequence: CASRRTGYEQFF.

The table lists this clone with a few counts. The chain joins TRBV28 to TRBJ1-5; TRBD1 matches 7 bases. The CDR3 has 15 amino acids. V shed 5 bases and J 4 bases; nucleotides not matched to a gene: 8. Germline V gene data show CDR1 as MDHEN and CDR2 as SYDVKM. The CDR3 DNA sequence: TGTGCCAGCAGTCCCCCGACAGGGCTGAATCAGCCCCAGCATTTT. This gives the protein CASSPPTGLNQPQHF.

The chain carries TRBV28 and TRBJ2-7, with a tentative D call TRBD2 (6 bases). CDR1 MDHEN and CDR2 SYDVKM come from the germline V gene. With 10 bases removed from V and 7 bases from J, the gap between germline ends came to 14 bases. The CDR3 length is 11 residues. CDR3 protein: CATARGWEQYV. CDR3 coding DNA: TGTGCCACCGCTCGGGGGTGGGAGCAGTACGTC.

V is TRBV2 and J is TRBJ1-1, with TRBD1 identical over 8 bases. The germline gives CDR1 SNHLY, CDR2 FYNNEI. V was pared by 6 bases and J by 5 bases, with 5 bases of the junction left unmatched. This CDR3 has 13 amino acids. CDR3 region: CASRRQGRTEAFF. As DNA, the CDR3 is TGTGCCAGCAGGCGACAGGGGAGGACTGAAGCTTTCTTT.

This chain links TRBV6-5 with TRBJ1-4, with D unresolved. Trimming cost V 6 bases and J 2 bases, with 4 bases left between them. CDR1 is MNHEY, CDR2 SVGAGI, per germline. This CDR3 is 12 amino acids long. DNA for the CDR3: TGTGCCAGCAGCGGGACTAATGAAAAACTGTTTTTT. This sequence encodes CASSGTNEKLFF.

The rearrangement uses TRBV6-1 and TRBJ2-1, with TRBD1 matching 9 bases. CDR1 is MNHNS and CDR2 is SASEGT in the germline V gene. CDR3 length equals 15 residues. V lost 3 bases to trimming and J lost 1 base; unmatched junction nucleotides: 1. CDR3 in DNA: TGTGCCAGCAGTGAGGGGACAGGGTCCTACAATGAGCAGTTCTTC. Its protein is CASSEGTGSYNEQFF.

The rearrangement joins TRBV6-6 to TRBJ2-5; 7 positions match TRBD2. Germline V gene data show CDR1 as MNHNY and CDR2 as SVGAGI (reference sequence). The CDR3 is 17 amino acids. J gave up 0 bases and V 5 bases, and 12 bases lay outside the gene matches. For the CDR3, the DNA is TGTGCCAGCAGTCGCCGGGGGGTTTCCCTGTACCAAGAGACCCAGTACTTC. Amino acids: CASSRRGVSLYQETQYF.

The V and J genes are TRBV2 and TRBJ1-1; a weak D match, TRBD1 (6 bases). V was clipped by 6 bases and J by 4 bases, with 18 bases between them. Germline V CDR1 and CDR2: SNHLY, FYNNEI. The CDR3 totals 15 residues. CDR3 bases: TGTGCCAGCAGCGAACGGGGGGGCAGGGGCACTGAAGCTTTCTTT. The encoded protein is CASSERGGRGTEAFF.

J is TRBJ2-1 and V is TRBV9, with 11 bases that match TRBD2. Trimming cost V 3 bases and J 3 bases; bases outside gene matches: 5. This CDR3 is built from 16 residues. In germline, CDR1 is SGDLS, CDR2 YYNGEE. CDR3 residues: CASSERTSGFYNEQFF. The CDR3 DNA reads as TGTGCCAGCAGCGAGCGGACTAGCGGGTTCTACAATGAGCAGTTCTTC.